The 20 T cell receptor beta chains below all came from one sample that was sequenced in a study of control samples from healthy donors and cancer patients. The method was immunoSEQ multiplex PCR; TCRdb's version includes in-frame clones alone and lacks a portion of them. The table shows 350,000 to 450,000 clones, with 80% to 95% occurring only once. Sequenced material: PBMCs. Every receptor here comes from a middle-aged man with head and neck cancer.

The V call is TRBV19, the J call TRBJ2-6; D might be TRBD1 (5 bases). The V end lost 3 bases, the J end lost 0 bases, and 21 bases lay between the germline ends. Germline CDR1 and CDR2: LNHDA and SQIVND (reference sequence). The CDR3 length is 20 residues. Here the CDR3 DNA reads TGTGCCAGTAGTATCTCGTGGGTGGGCAGGGTGAGCTCTGGGGCCAACGTCCTGACTTTC. Encoded protein: CASSISWVGRVSSGANVLTF.

V usage is TRBV6-5 and J usage is TRBJ1-3; 7 bases align to TRBD1. This CDR3 has 13 residues. Germline trimming cut 6 bases from V and 4 bases from J; bases unmatched to any gene: 3. Germline V lookup: CDR1 MNHEY, CDR2 SVGAGI. DNA for the CDR3: TGTGCCAGCAGACAGGGGACCGGAAACACCATATATTTT. Residues: CASRQGTGNTIYF.

J is TRBJ2-5 and V is TRBV4-1, with 7 bases matching TRBD2. J was trimmed by 3 bases and V by 0 bases; bases with no gene match: 7. CDR1 is MGHRA, CDR2 YSYEKL, per germline. This CDR3 has 16 amino acids. CDR3 in DNA: TGCGCCAGCAGCCAAGACCCAGACAGCGGGGAAGAGACCCAGTACTTC. Protein product: CASSQDPDSGEETQYF.

V usage is TRBV13 and J usage is TRBJ2-3, with 8 positions matching TRBD1. The CDR3 extends over 15 amino acids. The germline CDR1 and CDR2 sequences are PRHDT and FYEKMQ (reference sequence). V shed 3 bases, J shed 4 bases, and the junction held 6 bases outside the gene matches. CDR3 loop: CASSFGTGDSDTQYF. In DNA, the CDR3 is TGTGCCAGCAGCTTCGGGACAGGCGATTCAGATACGCAGTATTTT. Supplemented by reference TRBV13 and TRBJ2-3, the full variable domain reads AAGVIQSPRHLIKEKRETATLKCYPIPRHDTVYWYQQGPGQDPQFLISFYEKMQSDKGSIPDRFSAQQFSDYHSELNMSSLELGDSALYFCASSFGTGDSDTQYFGPGTRLTVL.

This chain connects TRBV19 to TRBJ2-4, with 9 bases matching TRBD1. Trimming cost V 5 bases and J 5 bases; bases outside gene matches: 10. Germline V gene lookup returns CDR1 LNHDA and CDR2 SQIVND (reference sequence). The CDR3 is made up of 16 amino acids. The CDR3 DNA is TGTGCCAGTAGTGCCGTGAACAGGGGGCGCGAAAACATTCAGTACTTC. It codes for CASSAVNRGRENIQYF.

The CDR3 DNA reads TGTGCCAGCAGTGAGAGCACCCGTAGCTATGGCTACACCTTC. It specifies CASSESTRSYGYTF. This chain joins TRBV2 and TRBJ1-2; D unresolved. Trimming stripped 3 bases from V and 4 bases from J, with 12 bases between. The CDR3 has 14 amino acids. CDR1 and CDR2 from the germline V gene are SNHLY and FYNNEI.

This clone was detected only once. The chain is built from TRBV28 and TRBJ2-7; either TRBD1 or TRBD2 may supply D (6 bases each). The CDR3 spans 14 residues. Deletions cut 6 bases from V and 2 bases from J, with 14 bases between. Germline V gene data show CDR1 as MDHEN and CDR2 as SYDVKM. The CDR3 loop is CASSPLEGAYEQYF. The CDR3 nucleotides read TGTGCCAGCAGCCCTTTGGAGGGGGCCTACGAGCAGTACTTC.

J is TRBJ2-5 and V is TRBV4-3, with D hard to call. The CDR3 is 16 amino acids. CDR1 is LGHNA, CDR2 YSLEER, per germline. V lost 1 base to trimming and J lost 0 bases, with 12 bases between them. The CDR3 coding sequence is TGCGCCAGCAGCCAAGCTACAACTACCTACCAAGAGACCCAGTACTTC. This codes for CASSQATTTYQETQYF.

This sequence joins TRBV7-8 and TRBJ2-5; perhaps TRBD1 as D (5 bases). V was pared by 8 bases and J by 5 bases, with 15 bases between. Germline assignment: CDR1 SGHVS and CDR2 FQNEAQ. CDR3 length: 13 amino acids. The DNA of the CDR3 is TGTGCCAGCGCACAGTCAGGGCCGGAGACCCAGTACTTC. It yields the protein CASAQSGPETQYF. Variable domain in full (rest from reference TRBV7-8 and TRBJ2-5): GAGVSQSPRYKVAKRGQDVALRCDPISGHVSLFWYQQALGQGPEFLTYFQNEAQLDKSGLPSDRFFAERPEGSVSTLKIQRTQQEDSAVYLCASAQSGPETQYFGPGTRLLVL.

The chain recombines TRBV9 with TRBJ2-7, with 9 bases aligning to TRBD2. J lost 6 bases, V lost 0 bases, and 7 bases had no gene match. The CDR3 sequence is 15 residues long. CDR1 is SGDLS and CDR2 is YYNGEE in the germline V gene. CDR3 DNA: TGTGCCAGCAGCGTAGGCGGGAGGGATCTGGGCGAGCAGTACTTC. Protein product: CASSVGGRDLGEQYF.

Remarks on this clone: Just one base apart from a much larger clone, this may be a read error. The gene calls are TRBV12-3 or TRBV12-4 and TRBJ1-2; maybe TRBD1 (5 bases). This CDR3 is built from 11 residues. Trimming pared 7 bases from V and 7 bases from J, leaving 10 bases between. DNA for the CDR3: TGTGCCAGCACCCGGGGGGGTGGCTACACCTTC. Translating gives CASTRGGGYTF.

V is TRBV13 and J is TRBJ1-4, with a weak D call TRBD1 (5 bases). Trimming shortened V by 7 bases and J by 4 bases, and 19 bases separated the two germline ends. This CDR3 comprises 16 residues. Per germline, CDR1 PRHDT and CDR2 FYEKMQ (reference sequence). The CDR3 region has the DNA TGTGCCAGCACCATCCTCCCTGGGACGGGTAATGAAAAACTGTTTTTT. Protein product: CASTILPGTGNEKLFF.

This chain joins TRBV18 and TRBJ2-3; D may be TRBD1 or TRBD2 (5 bases each). Trimming shortened V by 0 bases and J by 0 bases, and 10 bases separated the two germline ends. The CDR3 extends over 16 amino acids. Germline CDR1 KGHSH, CDR2 LQKENI. CDR3 bases: TGTGCCAGCTCACCACCGGGGCGGACTAGCACAGATACGCAGTATTTT. Amino acid sequence: CASSPPGRTSTDTQYF. Full variable domain (rest looked up from reference TRBV18 and TRBJ2-3): NAGVMQNPRHLVRRRGQEARLRCSPMKGHSHVYWYRQLPEEGLKFMVYLQKENIIDESGMPKERFSAEFPKEGPSILRIQQVVRGDSAAYFCASSPPGRTSTDTQYFGPGTRLTVL.

The chain employs TRBV18 and TRBJ1-1, with 8 bases fitting TRBD1. The CDR3 contains 15 residues. After removal of 6 bases from V and 0 bases from J, the junction contained 6 bases not matched to a gene. Germline V gene sequence: CDR1 KGHSH, CDR2 LQKENI. DNA for the CDR3: TGTGCCAGCTCCCAATGGACAGGGTTGAACACTGAAGCTTTCTTT. Its protein product is CASSQWTGLNTEAFF.

This rearrangement joins TRBV12-3 or TRBV12-4 to TRBJ2-3; D is unclear. The V and J ends lost 3 bases and 3 bases respectively, with 4 bases between them. CDR3 length equals 12 residues. CDR3 loop: CASSFGTDTQYF. CDR3 nucleotides: TGTGCCAGCAGTTTCGGGACAGATACGCAGTATTTT.

The V and J genes are TRBV5-1 and TRBJ1-6, with D perhaps TRBD1 (5 bases). Trimming removed 0 bases at V and 10 bases at J, with 14 bases between. Germline V gene sequence: CDR1 SGHRS, CDR2 YFSETQ. The CDR3 is made up of 15 amino acids. CDR3: CASSLVAGARSPLHF. As DNA, the CDR3 is TGCGCCAGCAGCTTGGTCGCCGGGGCGCGATCACCCCTCCACTTT.

The chain combines TRBV10-1 with TRBJ2-7; D is ambiguous. Germline CDR1 reads WNHNN; CDR2 reads SYGVQD (reference sequence). V was cut by 6 bases and J by 2 bases, with 8 bases left in between. The CDR3 extends over 12 amino acids. The CDR3 region is CASRRLPYEQYF. CDR3 DNA sequence: TGCGCCAGCAGGAGGCTCCCCTACGAGCAGTACTTC.

This clone showed up just a few times. The chain recombines TRBV9 with TRBJ1-1, with D maybe TRBD1 (5 bases). The germline gives CDR1 SGDLS, CDR2 YYNGEE. Trimming cost V 7 bases and J 5 bases, with 18 bases left between them. The CDR3 has 14 amino acids. The DNA for the CDR3 is TGTGCCAGCGCACCCTATTCGGGGGTGACTGAAGCTTTCTTT. It specifies CASAPYSGVTEAFF.

The genes are TRBV10-2 and TRBJ1-5; D is uncertain. V was clipped by 7 bases and J by 7 bases, with 17 bases between them. The CDR3 has 14 residues. The germline V gene has CDR1 WSHSY and CDR2 SAAADI. CDR3 sequence: CASIADAPGQPQHF. The CDR3 coding sequence is TGCGCCAGCATCGCGGACGCTCCCGGGCAGCCCCAGCATTTT.

The CDR3 region is CASSPQTGAYNEQFF. In DNA, the CDR3 is TGTGCCAGCAGCCCCCAGACAGGGGCCTACAATGAGCAGTTCTTC. The chain couples TRBV28 to TRBJ2-1; 8 nucleotides match TRBD1. The CDR3 length is 15 residues. Germline lookup yields CDR1 MDHEN and CDR2 SYDVKM. V dropped 6 bases and J dropped 2; count of bases not matched to a gene: 6.